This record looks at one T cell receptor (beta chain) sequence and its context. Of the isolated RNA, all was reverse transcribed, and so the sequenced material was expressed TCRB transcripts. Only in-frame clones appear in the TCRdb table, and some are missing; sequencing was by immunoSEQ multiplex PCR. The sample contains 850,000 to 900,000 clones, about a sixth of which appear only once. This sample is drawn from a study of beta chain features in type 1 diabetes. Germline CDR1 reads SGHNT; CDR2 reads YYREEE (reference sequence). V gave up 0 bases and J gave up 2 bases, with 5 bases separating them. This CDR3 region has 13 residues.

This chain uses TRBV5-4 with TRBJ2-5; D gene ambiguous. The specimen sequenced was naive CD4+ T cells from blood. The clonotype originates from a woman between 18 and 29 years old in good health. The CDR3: CASSLGEQETQYF. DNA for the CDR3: TGTGCCAGCAGCTTGGGAGAGCAAGAGACCCAGTACTTC.